The rows below give T cell receptor beta chains drawn from one sample of a study of blood T cell repertoires in COVID-19. The data were produced by immunoSEQ multiplex PCR, yet TCRdb's version contains in-frame clones alone and is incomplete. Of roughly 70,000 clones in the sample, around 90% were seen once. Sequencing was done on a sample of peripheral blood. Source of these receptors: a woman of 80 years or more with active COVID-19. CDR3s include the opening cysteine and the closing phenylalanine or tryptophan. D genes are given only for firm matches. A clone size is listed for some rows: how often the clone was seen (once, few, many), or a class if it is expanded.

v_gene	j_gene	abundance	d_gene	CDR3nt	CDR3aa
TRBV28	TRBJ1-2	.	TRBD1	TGTGCCAGCAGTTTATATTCCAGGGGGACAGGGCCTGGCTACACCTTC	CASSLYSRGTGPGYTF
TRBV29-1	TRBJ2-7	.	TRBD2	TGCAGCGTCGCTAAGGGGAGGGACGCCTACGAGCAGTACTTC	CSVAKGRDAYEQYF
TRBV28	TRBJ2-3	.	.	TGTGCCAGCAGTACCGGACTACACACAGATACGCAGTATTTT	CASSTGLHTDTQYF
TRBV7-8	TRBJ2-1	.	TRBD2	TGTGCCAGCAGCGCAAGAGAGGGAGGGCCCTACAATGAGCAGTTCTTC	CASSAREGGPYNEQFF
TRBV3-1/TRBV3-2	TRBJ2-2	.	TRBD2	TGTGCCAGCAGCCAGCAGACTAGCGGGAGAAACACCGGGGAGCTGTTTTTT	CASSQQTSGRNTGELFF
TRBV5-1	TRBJ1-1	.	.	TGCGCCAGCATGGAAGGGGCGGCCCAGAACACTGAAGCTTTCTTT	CASMEGAAQNTEAFF
TRBV3-1/TRBV3-2	TRBJ2-7	once	.	TGTGCCAGCAGCCAAGCTAGCTCCTACGAGCAGTACTTC	CASSQASSYEQYF
TRBV3-1/TRBV3-2	TRBJ2-7	.	.	TGTGCCAGCAGCTTACGGGGATCCTACGAGCAGTACTTC	CASSLRGSYEQYF
TRBV5-6	TRBJ1-6	.	TRBD1	TGTGCCAGCAGTTACGGGACAGGGAGTAATTCACCCCTCCACTTT	CASSYGTGSNSPLHF
TRBV7-2	TRBJ2-7	.	.	TGTGCCAGCAGCCGGCATAAGACAAACTACGAGCAGTACTTC	CASSRHKTNYEQYF
TRBV18	TRBJ2-1	.	.	TGTGCCAGCTCACCACTAGACAGTTTACAATGGACAGATGAGCAGTTCTTC	CASSPLDSLQWTDEQFF
TRBV6-1	TRBJ1-2	once	.	TGTGCCAGCAGTGAAGCGTACAGGCCGACAACCTTC	CASSEAYRPTTF
TRBV4-2	TRBJ2-7	.	TRBD1	TGTGCCAGCAGCCAGGGGGTGACAGGGTCCTACGAGCAGTACTTC	CASSQGVTGSYEQYF
TRBV6-5	TRBJ2-7	few	TRBD2	TGTGCCAGCAGTTACTCGATACTTAGCGGGGGGGGCGAGCAGTACTTC	CASSYSILSGGGEQYF
TRBV7-2	TRBJ2-4	.	TRBD1	TGTGCCAGCAGCCAACCGGGACAGGGATGGGGGTACTTC	CASSQPGQGWGYF
TRBV19	TRBJ2-1	once	TRBD2	TGTGCCAGTAGTATTGGGAGCGGGGCCGGCCGAGCGGAGCAGTTCTTC	CASSIGSGAGRAEQFF
TRBV7-9	TRBJ1-4	.	TRBD1	TGTGCCAGCAGCCTAGGACAGGGTCCTAATGAAAAACTGTTTTTT	CASSLGQGPNEKLFF
TRBV4-3	TRBJ2-1	.	TRBD2	TGCGCCAGCAGCCAGACTCTAGCGGGAGGGCCTCTTTACAATGAGCAGTTCTTC	CASSQTLAGGPLYNEQFF
TRBV28	TRBJ1-1	once	.	TGTGCCAGCAGTTTGGGCGGGGGTATTGGCACTGAAGCTTTCTTT	CASSLGGGIGTEAFF
TRBV6-2/TRBV6-3	TRBJ2-3	.	.	TGTGCCAGCAGTCGATGGGACTTGAATACGCAGTATTTT	CASSRWDLNTQYF
TRBV7-9	TRBJ2-5	.	TRBD1	TGTGCCAGCAGCCCAGCGCGGGACAGGAAAGAGACCCAGTACTTC	CASSPARDRKETQYF
TRBV9	TRBJ2-5	.	TRBD1	TGTGCCAGCAGCGCCGGGACAGGGGGCGGTCAAGAGACCCAGTACTTC	CASSAGTGGGQETQYF
TRBV28	TRBJ1-6	.	TRBD1	TGTGCCAGCAAGGGGGCGGACAATTCACCCCTCCACTTT	CASKGADNSPLHF
TRBV2	TRBJ2-1	.	.	TGTGCCAGCAGTGCACAGAGCTCCTACAATGAGCAGTTCTTC	CASSAQSSYNEQFF
TRBV29-1	TRBJ2-1	.	TRBD2	TGCATTATCGTTCTAGCGGGATCGGATGAGCAGTTCTTC	CIIVLAGSDEQFF
TRBV7-9	TRBJ2-3	once	.	TGTGCCAGCAGCTTACTGACAGCGACAGATACGCAGTATTTT	CASSLLTATDTQYF
TRBV3-1/TRBV3-2	TRBJ2-4	.	.	TGTGCCAGCAGCCAAGATTCTATAACGTACTTC	CASSQDSITYF